This entry lists 31 T cell receptor beta chains sequenced from one sample in a study of blood T cell repertoires in COVID-19. This table comes from immunoSEQ multiplex PCR, and its TCRdb copy is limited to in-frame clones, with some not included. The table shows 300,000 to 400,000 clones, with approximately 90% occurring only once. Sequencing was performed on PBMCs or T cells enriched from blood (not recorded which). These receptors all come from a woman in her twenties or thirties with acute COVID-19.

The chain recombines TRBV30 with TRBJ2-1, with a tentative D call TRBD2 (6 bases). The V and J ends lost 7 bases and 5 bases respectively, with 9 bases between them. Looked up from germline, CDR1 is GTSNPN and CDR2 is SVGIG (reference sequence). The CDR3 is 11 amino acids. CDR3 protein: CASGGNNEQFF. The CDR3, as DNA: TGTGCCTCCGGGGGAAACAATGAGCAGTTCTTC.

The chain has TRBV20-1 and TRBJ1-1, with 8 bases that match TRBD1. The CDR3 has 14 amino acids. Germline CDR1 DFQATT, CDR2 SNEGSKA (reference sequence). V dropped 3 bases and J dropped 6; count of bases not matched to a gene: 9. CDR3 bases: TGCAGTGCTAGTATCGGACAGGGTAGGGCTGAAGCTTTCTTT. It codes for CSASIGQGRAEAFF.

The DNA of the CDR3 is TGTGCCAGTAGGCCGACGGGAAGCTCCTACGAGCAGTACTTC. Its translation is CASRPTGSSYEQYF. This sequence joins TRBV19 and TRBJ2-7, with TRBD2 as a possible D gene (5 bases). The length of the CDR3 is 14 residues. Germline V gene lookup returns CDR1 LNHDA and CDR2 SQIVND (reference sequence). V shed 6 bases and J shed 0 bases, with 12 bases lying between them.

As to this clone: This sample includes further DNA sequences coding for the same CDR3. The chain uses TRBV7-9 and TRBJ1-6; D remains unclear. Germline V CDR1 and CDR2: SEHNR, FQNEAQ (reference sequence). V dropped 3 bases and J dropped 6 bases, with 3 bases sitting between them. CDR3 length equals 12 residues. The CDR3 is CASSLSNSPLHF. In DNA, the CDR3 is TGTGCCAGCAGCTTGAGTAATTCACCCCTCCACTTT.

The V and J genes are TRBV5-1 and TRBJ2-1; possible D gene TRBD2, 6 bases. Germline V CDR1 and CDR2: SGHRS, YFSETQ. The ends were cut back, 0 bases at V and 8 bases at J, with 15 bases in the middle. The CDR3 is made up of 15 amino acids. CDR3 protein: CASSLGAGPRDEQFF. CDR3 nucleotides: TGCGCCAGCAGCTTGGGCGCGGGGCCTAGGGATGAGCAGTTCTTC.

The chain couples TRBV4-1 to TRBJ1-2; D unclear. The germline V and J ends were trimmed by 1 base and 3 bases, with 6 bases remaining between them. Germline V gives CDR1 MGHRA, CDR2 YSYEKL. The CDR3 sequence is 13 residues long. Written as DNA, the CDR3 is TGCGCCAGCAGCCAAGTCCTAGACTATGGCTACACCTTC. This sequence encodes CASSQVLDYGYTF.

The gene calls are TRBV3-1 (or the pseudogene TRBV3-2) and TRBJ2-3, with 12 bases fitting TRBD2. The V gene's germline CDR1 is LGHDT and CDR2 YNNKEL (reference sequence). Trimming took 1 base from V and 7 from J; bases not matched to a gene: 6. The CDR3 spans 16 residues. CDR3 in DNA: TGTGCCAGCAGCCAAGTAGCTAGCGGGGGGGAAAATACGCAGTATTTT. Translating it yields CASSQVASGGENTQYF.

The chain employs TRBV12-5 and TRBJ1-6; tentative D call: TRBD1 (6 bases). V lost 2 bases and J lost 7, with 15 bases in between. Germline loops: CDR1 LGHNT, CDR2 FRNRAP. The CDR3 totals 16 residues. The CDR3 region has the DNA TGTGCTAGTGGTTTGACGGGGGGCTATTGGAATTCACCCCTCCACTTT. The encoded protein is CASGLTGGYWNSPLHF.

The chain links TRBV30 to TRBJ1-5, with 8 nucleotides matching TRBD1. The CDR3 extends over 13 amino acids. In germline, CDR1 is GTSNPN, CDR2 SVGIG (reference sequence). With 7 bases clipped from V and 2 bases from J, the junction kept 4 bases outside the gene matches. The CDR3 spells CASQGGGNQPQHF. The CDR3 DNA is TGTGCCTCACAGGGGGGAGGCAATCAGCCCCAGCATTTT.

The sample holds one count of this clone. The gene calls are TRBV7-9 and TRBJ2-1; TRBD1 agrees at 11 bases. The J segment lost 0 bases and the V segment lost 4 bases, leaving 2 bases of the junction unmatched. The CDR3 totals 16 residues. Germline V gene sequence: CDR1 SEHNR, CDR2 FQNEAQ (reference sequence). The CDR3: CASSSGQGDSYNEQFF. CDR3 bases: TGTGCCAGCAGCTCGGGACAGGGGGACTCCTACAATGAGCAGTTCTTC.

The rearrangement uses TRBV4-1 and TRBJ1-4; possible D gene TRBD1, 6 bases. Germline V gene data show CDR1 as MGHRA and CDR2 as YSYEKL. This CDR3 is 17 amino acids long. Trimming removed 4 bases from V and 0 bases from J, with 15 bases in between. The CDR3 loop reads CASSPPRQEATNEKLFF. For the CDR3, the DNA is TGCGCCAGCAGCCCCCCTAGACAGGAAGCAACTAATGAAAAACTGTTTTTT.

The rearrangement links TRBV7-9 to TRBJ1-2; D is perhaps TRBD1 (5 bases). The CDR3 consists of 13 residues. V was clipped by 5 bases and J by 4 bases, with 11 bases between them. Germline CDR1 is SEHNR and CDR2 is FQNEAQ (reference sequence). The CDR3 sequence: CASSADKPYGYTF. DNA for the CDR3: TGTGCCAGCAGCGCGGACAAGCCCTATGGCTACACCTTC.

V usage is TRBV30 and J usage is TRBJ2-1, with D unclear. V was cut by 4 bases and J by 1 base, with 5 bases left in between. The CDR3 spans 12 residues. Germline V gene data show CDR1 as GTSNPN and CDR2 as SVGIG (reference sequence). The CDR3 protein is CAWTGSYNEQFF. CDR3 nucleotide sequence: TGTGCCTGGACAGGTTCCTACAATGAGCAGTTCTTC.

This clone was seen a single time. The chain has TRBV3-1 (or the pseudogene TRBV3-2) and TRBJ1-1, with a tentative D call TRBD1 (6 bases). V was pared by 6 bases and J by 1 base, with 12 bases between. CDR1 is LGHDT, CDR2 YNNKEL, per germline (reference sequence). This CDR3 is built from 14 residues. CDR3 in amino acids: CASRHGTPNTEAFF. The CDR3, as DNA: TGTGCCAGCAGGCACGGGACACCGAACACTGAAGCTTTCTTT.

The chain has TRBV19 and TRBJ1-5; 8 nucleotides match TRBD1. J was trimmed by 5 bases and V by 2 bases; bases with no gene match: 5. Germline loops: CDR1 LNHDA, CDR2 SQIVND (reference sequence). The CDR3 spans 15 residues. Here the CDR3 DNA reads TGTGCCAGTAGTATAAGGGACAGGAGAGATCAGCCCCAGCATTTT. Residues: CASSIRDRRDQPQHF.

CDR3 amino acids: CSVDVDRDNSYEQYF. The CDR3 DNA follows: TGCAGCGTTGATGTGGATAGGGACAACTCCTACGAGCAGTACTTC. The V call is TRBV29-1, the J call TRBJ2-7; D might be TRBD1 (6 bases). Germline V gene lookup returns CDR1 SQVTM and CDR2 ANQGSEA. The CDR3 length is 15 residues. V was pared by 3 bases and J by 0 bases, with 15 bases between.

V usage is TRBV5-1 and J usage is TRBJ2-2, with 9 positions matching TRBD1. The CDR3 is made up of 15 amino acids. The V segment lost 2 bases and the J segment 7 bases; nucleotides outside the gene matches: 6. Germline lookup yields CDR1 SGHRS and CDR2 YFSETQ. CDR3 region: CASSFGDRDHGELFF. DNA for the CDR3: TGCGCCAGCAGCTTCGGGGACAGGGATCACGGGGAGCTGTTTTTT.

This clone has a handful of counts. This chain joins TRBV20-1 and TRBJ1-4, with a weak D call TRBD1 (6 bases). Per the germline V gene, CDR1 is DFQATT and CDR2 is SNEGSKA (reference sequence). The length of the CDR3 is 11 residues. V lost 4 bases and J 13 bases, leaving 13 bases between the germline ends. CDR3 loop: CSAKQGVLLFF. The CDR3 nucleotides are TGCAGTGCTAAACAGGGAGTCTTACTGTTTTTT.

The chain is built from TRBV10-3 and TRBJ2-2, with 7 bases matching TRBD1. V lost 11 bases, J lost 1 base, and 7 bases stayed unmatched. Germline V gene lookup returns CDR1 ENHRY and CDR2 SYGVKD. This CDR3 spans 14 amino acids. CDR3 amino acids: CAVDRAENTGELFF. DNA of the CDR3: TGTGCCGTCGACAGGGCCGAGAACACCGGGGAGCTGTTTTTT.

The genes are TRBV18 and TRBJ1-5, with D perhaps TRBD1 (5 bases). Germline V gene lookup returns CDR1 KGHSH and CDR2 LQKENI. This CDR3 contains 16 residues. The ends were cut back, 1 base at V and 3 bases at J, with 13 bases in the middle. Written as DNA, the CDR3 is TGTGCCAGCTCACCACTCCCGAGACAGCTCAATCAGCCCCAGCATTTT. This gives the protein CASSPLPRQLNQPQHF.

This chain joins TRBV2 and TRBJ1-5, with D uncertain. CDR3 size: 13 residues. V lost 4 bases, J lost 4 bases, and 8 bases lay in between. Germline CDR1 SNHLY, CDR2 FYNNEI. DNA of the CDR3: TGTGCCAGCAGTGGACAATTGAATCAGCCCCAGCATTTT. It codes for CASSGQLNQPQHF. Full variable domain (missing parts from reference TRBV2 and TRBJ1-5): EPEVTQTPSHQVTQMGQEVILRCVPISNHLYFYWYRQILGQKVEFLVSFYNNEISEKSEIFDDQFSVERPDGSNFTLKIRSTKLEDSAMYFCASSGQLNQPQHFGDGTRLSIL.

The chain recombines TRBV10-3 with TRBJ2-7; 9 bases line up with TRBD1. V shed 6 bases and J 3 bases; nucleotides not matched to a gene: 6. This CDR3 is built from 14 residues. Germline CDR1 is ENHRY and CDR2 is SYGVKD. The CDR3 region is CAIRRGTGYYEQYF. The CDR3 coding sequence is TGTGCCATCAGGAGGGGGACAGGGTACTACGAGCAGTACTTC.

V usage is TRBV7-8 and J usage is TRBJ1-1, with 10 bases identical to TRBD1. With 1 base clipped from V and 0 bases from J, the junction kept 8 bases outside the gene matches. Germline V gene lookup returns CDR1 SGHVS and CDR2 FQNEAQ. This CDR3 region has 18 residues. The CDR3 nucleotides are TGTGCCAGCAGCTTAGATACCGGGACAGGGGTTATGAACACTGAAGCTTTCTTT. It specifies CASSLDTGTGVMNTEAFF.

The chain has TRBV25-1 and TRBJ1-5, with TRBD1 matching 11 bases. V shed 8 bases, J shed 3 bases, and the junction held 3 bases outside the gene matches. This CDR3 comprises 14 residues. Germline V gives CDR1 MGHDK, CDR2 SYGVNS. CDR3 bases: TGTGCCAGCGGGGGACAGGGGGACAATCAGCCCCAGCATTTT. Protein sequence: CASGGQGDNQPQHF. Complete variable domain (other parts from reference TRBV25-1 and TRBJ1-5): EADIYQTPRYLVIGTGKKITLECSQTMGHDKMYWYQQDPGMELHLIHYSYGVNSTEKGDLSSESTVSRIRTEHFPLTLESARPSHTSQYLCASGGQGDNQPQHFGDGTRLSIL.

This chain links TRBV27 with TRBJ2-1; 10 bases align to TRBD1. This CDR3 has 13 amino acids. The V gene end was trimmed by 6 bases and the J gene end by 7 bases; junction bases not matched to a gene: 3. Germline-derived CDR1 and CDR2 are MNHEY and SMNVEV (reference sequence). The CDR3 protein is CASRGQGRNEQFF. CDR3 sequence (DNA): TGTGCCAGCAGGGGACAGGGGAGGAATGAGCAGTTCTTC.

The CDR3 DNA follows: TGTGCCAGCAGCGTTAGTCACAATAGCGGCTACACCTTC. Translated: CASSVSHNSGYTF. The chain couples TRBV9 to TRBJ1-2; no firm D call. Trimming took off 2 bases at V and 8 bases at J, with 13 bases between the two ends. There are 13 residues in the CDR3. Germline V gene data show CDR1 as SGDLS and CDR2 as YYNGEE.

The chain has TRBV6-5 and TRBJ1-1; TRBD1 aligns across 7 bases. Losses at the gene ends were 0 bases for V and 3 bases for J; bases not matched to a gene: 4. The CDR3 is 15 residues long. Germline V gene sequence: CDR1 MNHEY, CDR2 SVGAGI. The CDR3 DNA reads TGTGCCAGCAGTTACTCGCAGGGGGTGGACACTGAAGCTTTCTTT. This encodes CASSYSQGVDTEAFF.

The V and J genes are TRBV7-9 and TRBJ2-7; 7 bases line up with TRBD1. The V segment lost 1 base and the J segment 7 bases; nucleotides outside the gene matches: 13. CDR3 length: 16 amino acids. Germline CDR1 is SEHNR and CDR2 is FQNEAQ (reference sequence). The CDR3 spells CASSLGFDRAPLEQYF. As DNA, the CDR3 is TGTGCCAGCAGCTTAGGCTTTGACAGGGCCCCTTTAGAGCAGTACTTC.

This chain connects TRBV25-1 to TRBJ2-5, with a tentative D call TRBD2 (5 bases). The CDR3 is made up of 14 amino acids. Per germline, CDR1 MGHDK and CDR2 SYGVNS. Trimming removed 2 bases from V and 5 bases from J, with 12 bases in between. The CDR3 DNA is TGTGCCAGCAGTGAACTAGCCAGCATCGAGACCCAGTACTTC. This encodes CASSELASIETQYF.

This clone was counted between two and nine times. The chain carries TRBV19 and TRBJ2-7; D may be TRBD1 (6 bases). The CDR3 length is 13 residues. V was shortened by 8 bases and J by 3 bases, with 14 bases between the two germline ends. CDR1 is LNHDA, CDR2 SQIVND, per germline (reference sequence). The CDR3 loop is CASGDMIGYEQYF. The DNA of the CDR3 is TGTGCCAGTGGGGACATGATTGGCTACGAGCAGTACTTC.

On this clone itself: An end of the junction differs from the germline gene, which may be a read error. This chain connects TRBV2 to TRBJ1-5, with 7 bases lining up with TRBD1. The CDR3 runs to 15 residues. Germline V lookup: CDR1 SNHLY, CDR2 FYNNEI. The CDR3, as DNA: TGTGCTAGCAGAGGGACAGCCTTTAGCAATCAGCCCCAGCATTTT. Translated, it gives CASRGTAFSNQPQHF.